Each of the 16 T cell receptor beta chains below was sequenced from the same sample in a study of blood T cell repertoires in COVID-19. Clones were sequenced by immunoSEQ multiplex PCR, and TCRdb holds only the in-frame ones, with some missing. The data show roughly 150,000 clones, roughly 93% seen once. The specimen sequenced was peripheral blood. The source is a man aged 18 to 29 with COVID-19, enrolled during active disease.

This clone has a handful of counts. The chain has TRBV7-2 and TRBJ2-7, with 9 bases lining up with TRBD2. The germline V gene has CDR1 SGHTA and CDR2 FQGNSA. This CDR3 is 15 amino acids long. Unmatched junction bases numbered 4, after V lost 0 bases and J lost 4 bases. The CDR3 reads CASSLARREGYEQYF. The CDR3 nucleotides read TGTGCCAGCAGCTTAGCACGGCGGGAGGGTTACGAGCAGTACTTC.

This rearrangement joins TRBV7-9 to TRBJ2-3; TRBD1 is a possible D gene (5 bases). Trimming cost V 2 bases and J 1 base, with 13 bases left between them. CDR1 is SEHNR, CDR2 FQNEAQ, per germline (reference sequence). The CDR3 spans 16 residues. In DNA form, the CDR3 reads TGTGCCAGCAGCTTACACCAGGGCGGCGGCACAGATACGCAGTATTTT. Its translation: CASSLHQGGGTDTQYF. Full variable domain (remainder filled in from reference TRBV7-9 and TRBJ2-3): DTGVSQNPRHKITKRGQNVTFRCDPISEHNRLYWYRQTLGQGPEFLTYFQNEAQLEKSRLLSDRFSAERPKGSFSTLEIQRTEQGDSAMYLCASSLHQGGGTDTQYFGPGTRLTVL.

This clone has a single count. The chain combines TRBV13 with TRBJ1-2; D is unclear. V lost 5 bases, J lost 8 bases, and 18 bases lay in between. The CDR3 is 14 residues long. In germline, CDR1 is PRHDT, CDR2 FYEKMQ (reference sequence). The CDR3 nucleotides are TGTGCCAGCAGCCCCGAATCGGGGTCGTGGGGCTACACCTTC. It encodes CASSPESGSWGYTF.

The V and J genes are TRBV6-6 and TRBJ2-1, with a tentative D call TRBD1 (5 bases). The V end lost 4 bases, the J end lost 0 bases, and 7 bases lay between the germline ends. CDR3 length equals 14 residues. Germline CDR1 is MNHNY and CDR2 is SVGAGI (reference sequence). The CDR3 spells CASSSGSSYNEQFF. Written as DNA, the CDR3 is TGTGCCAGCAGTTCAGGGTCCTCCTACAATGAGCAGTTCTTC.

This clone was detected only a few times. This chain connects TRBV3-1 (or the pseudogene TRBV3-2) to TRBJ1-2; TRBD1 is a possible D gene (6 bases). CDR1 is LGHDT, CDR2 YNNKEL, per germline (reference sequence). The CDR3 covers 14 residues. V lost 2 bases and J lost 6, with 13 bases in between. CDR3 residues: CASSQLDRRHGYTF. The CDR3 DNA follows: TGTGCCAGCAGCCAATTAGACAGGCGTCATGGCTACACCTTC.

This chain joins TRBV4-1 and TRBJ2-7; 8 bases are a match to TRBD1. The V segment lost 3 bases and the J segment 4 bases; nucleotides outside the gene matches: 5. Germline CDR1 MGHRA, CDR2 YSYEKL. The CDR3 extends over 14 amino acids. CDR3 protein: CASSHWTGQYEQYF. The CDR3 nucleotides read TGCGCCAGCAGCCATTGGACAGGGCAATACGAGCAGTACTTC.

This chain connects TRBV5-1 to TRBJ2-5, with D tentatively TRBD1 (6 bases). The CDR3 is 15 residues long. From germline, CDR1 is SGHRS and CDR2 YFSETQ. V dropped 7 bases and J dropped 3 bases, with 19 bases sitting between them. The CDR3 loop is CASRNRGYREETQYF. In DNA, the CDR3 is TGCGCCAGCCGCAATCGAGGATACAGGGAAGAGACCCAGTACTTC. The full variable domain, its missing parts supplied by reference TRBV5-1 and TRBJ2-5, is KAGVTQTPRYLIKTRGQQVTLSCSPISGHRSVSWYQQTPGQGLQFLFEYFSETQRNKGNFPGRFSGRQFSNSRSEMNVSTLELGDSALYLCASRNRGYREETQYFGPGTRLLVL.

This clone was counted only a few times. The chain uses TRBV19 and TRBJ2-1; 8 nucleotides line up with TRBD2. The CDR3 is made up of 15 amino acids. Trimming took 1 base from V and 6 from J; bases not matched to a gene: 5. Per germline, CDR1 LNHDA and CDR2 SQIVND (reference sequence). CDR3 in DNA: TGTGCCAGTAGTATAGTGACTAGCGCAGGCAATGAGCAGTTCTTC. Translated: CASSIVTSAGNEQFF.

This chain links TRBV4-1 with TRBJ1-1, with D perhaps matching TRBD1 (5 bases). V shed 1 base and J shed 5 bases, with 8 bases lying between them. The CDR3 runs 13 residues. CDR1 MGHRA and CDR2 YSYEKL come from the germline V gene. Written as DNA, the CDR3 is TGCGCCAGCAGCCAAGGGTACAGGACTGAAGCTTTCTTT. Its translation: CASSQGYRTEAFF.

This clone showed up just once. The DNA for the CDR3 is TGTGCCAGCAGCCCCTACGACAGACGCTCCTACAATGAGCAGTTCTTC. Its translation is CASSPYDRRSYNEQFF. This sequence joins TRBV7-2 and TRBJ2-1; possibly TRBD1 for D (5 bases). V lost 5 bases, J lost 0 bases, and 14 bases lay in between. The germline V gene has CDR1 SGHTA and CDR2 FQGNSA. The CDR3 is 16 residues long.

This sequence joins TRBV7-2 and TRBJ1-4, with D possibly TRBD1 on 6 matching bases. The CDR3 is 15 residues long. Germline V gene lookup returns CDR1 SGHTA and CDR2 FQGNSA. Trimming took off 1 base at V and 4 bases at J, with 10 bases between the two ends. The CDR3 sequence is CASSLGTAINEKLFF. CDR3 bases: TGTGCCAGCAGCTTAGGGACAGCAATTAATGAAAAACTGTTTTTT. Full variable domain (remainder filled in from reference TRBV7-2 and TRBJ1-4): GAGVSQSPSNKVTEKGKDVELRCDPISGHTALYWYRQSLGQGLEFLIYFQGNSAPDKSGLPSDRFSAERTGGSVSTLTIQRTQQEDSAVYLCASSLGTAINEKLFFGSGTQLSVL.

J is TRBJ2-3 and V is TRBV7-9, with a possible D match to TRBD1 (5 bases). Deletions cut 5 bases from V and 7 bases from J, with 19 bases between. Germline V gives CDR1 SEHNR, CDR2 FQNEAQ (reference sequence). This CDR3 has 15 amino acids. The CDR3 region is CASSPRGNFENTQYF. CDR3 sequence (DNA): TGTGCCAGCAGCCCTAGGGGTAACTTCGAGAATACGCAGTATTTT.

V and J are TRBV7-6 and TRBJ1-1; 7 bases fit TRBD1. V dropped 4 bases and J dropped 5; count of bases not matched to a gene: 1. The CDR3 length is 12 residues. Per germline, CDR1 SGHVS and CDR2 FNYEAQ. In DNA, the CDR3 is TGTGCCAGCAGCTCACAGGGGACTGAAGCTTTCTTT. Protein sequence: CASSSQGTEAFF.

The V call is TRBV12-5, the J call TRBJ2-3; TRBD2 matches at 13 bases. V trimming: 0 bases; J trimming: 2 bases; junction bases outside the gene matches: 14. The CDR3 has 21 amino acids. CDR1 is LGHNT, CDR2 FRNRAP, per germline. The CDR3 here is CASGLVKWGLAGNPPTDTQYF. In DNA, the CDR3 is TGTGCTAGTGGTTTGGTAAAGTGGGGACTAGCGGGAAACCCCCCCACAGATACGCAGTATTTT.

The chain combines TRBV10-3 with TRBJ1-5, with a tentative D call TRBD1 (6 bases). This CDR3 is 15 amino acids long. The germline V gene encodes CDR1 ENHRY and CDR2 SYGVKD. Deletions cut 3 bases from V and 0 bases from J, with 9 bases between. The CDR3 region has the DNA TGTGCCATCAGTGACAGGGGCTTTAGCAATCAGCCCCAGCATTTT. Its protein is CAISDRGFSNQPQHF.

The rearrangement uses TRBV15 and TRBJ2-7; possible D gene TRBD1, 5 bases. The CDR3 sequence is 16 residues long. The V gene's germline CDR1 is LNHNV and CDR2 YYDKDF (reference sequence). V was clipped by 1 base and J by 0 bases, with 13 bases between them. In nucleotides, the CDR3 is TGTGCCACCAGCAGAGGTTGGGGCTATAGCTCCTACGAGCAGTACTTC. Protein product: CATSRGWGYSSYEQYF.